This T cell receptor (beta chain) was found in a study of OX40 agonist ivuxolimab in advanced cancers. Study at large: Dose-escalation patients had hepatocellular carcinoma, melanoma, renal cell or head and neck cancer. Study findings and constraints: On average, CD8+ T cells showed a greater number of expanded clones than CD4+.

On this clone itself: The antigen is not known.

The assay was immunoSEQ multiplex PCR, and TCRdb's table has in-frame clones only and misses some. The data contain 70,000 or so clones, roughly nine tenths of them singletons. The germline gives CDR1 MDHEN, CDR2 SYDVKM. The V segment lost 7 bases and the J segment 4 bases; nucleotides outside the gene matches: 12. The CDR3 sequence is 15 residues long. This sample comprised CD4+ or CD8+ T cells sorted from blood, obtained in a trial of the OX40 agonist ivuxolimab. The receptor comes from an adult with an advanced solid tumor such as melanoma, head and neck, liver or kidney cancer. This chain uses TRBV28 with TRBJ1-1; 7 positions match TRBD1. This CDR3 reads CASKLHGTVGTEAFF. For the CDR3, the DNA is TGTGCCAGCAAATTACATGGGACAGTTGGCACTGAAGCTTTCTTT.